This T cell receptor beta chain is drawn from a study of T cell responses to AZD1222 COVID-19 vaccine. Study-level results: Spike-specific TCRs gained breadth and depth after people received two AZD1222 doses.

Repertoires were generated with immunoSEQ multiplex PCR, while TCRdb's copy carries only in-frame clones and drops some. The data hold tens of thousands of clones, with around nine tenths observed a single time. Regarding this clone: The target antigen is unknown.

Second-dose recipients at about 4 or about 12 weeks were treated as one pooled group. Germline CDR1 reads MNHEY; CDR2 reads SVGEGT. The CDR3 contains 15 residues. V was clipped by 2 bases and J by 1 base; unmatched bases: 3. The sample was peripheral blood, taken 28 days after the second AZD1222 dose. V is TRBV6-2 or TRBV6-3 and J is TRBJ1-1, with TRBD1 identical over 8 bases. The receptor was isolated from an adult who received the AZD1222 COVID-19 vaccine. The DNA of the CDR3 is TGTGCCAGCAGTTACCCAGGGGGCGAGAACACTGAAGCTTTCTTT. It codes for CASSYPGGENTEAFF.